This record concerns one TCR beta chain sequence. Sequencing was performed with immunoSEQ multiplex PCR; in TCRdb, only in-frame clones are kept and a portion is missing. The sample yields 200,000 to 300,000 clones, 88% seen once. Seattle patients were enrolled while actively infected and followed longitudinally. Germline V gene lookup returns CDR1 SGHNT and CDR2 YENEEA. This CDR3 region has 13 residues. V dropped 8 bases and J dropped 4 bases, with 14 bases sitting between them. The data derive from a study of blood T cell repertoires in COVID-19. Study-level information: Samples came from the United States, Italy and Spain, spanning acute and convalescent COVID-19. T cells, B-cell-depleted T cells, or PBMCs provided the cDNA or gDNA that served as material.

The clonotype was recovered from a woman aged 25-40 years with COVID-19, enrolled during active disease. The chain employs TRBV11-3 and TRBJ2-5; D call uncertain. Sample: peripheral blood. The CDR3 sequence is CASAKRRLETQYF. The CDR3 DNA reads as TGTGCCAGCGCTAAGCGACGCTTAGAGACCCAGTACTTC.